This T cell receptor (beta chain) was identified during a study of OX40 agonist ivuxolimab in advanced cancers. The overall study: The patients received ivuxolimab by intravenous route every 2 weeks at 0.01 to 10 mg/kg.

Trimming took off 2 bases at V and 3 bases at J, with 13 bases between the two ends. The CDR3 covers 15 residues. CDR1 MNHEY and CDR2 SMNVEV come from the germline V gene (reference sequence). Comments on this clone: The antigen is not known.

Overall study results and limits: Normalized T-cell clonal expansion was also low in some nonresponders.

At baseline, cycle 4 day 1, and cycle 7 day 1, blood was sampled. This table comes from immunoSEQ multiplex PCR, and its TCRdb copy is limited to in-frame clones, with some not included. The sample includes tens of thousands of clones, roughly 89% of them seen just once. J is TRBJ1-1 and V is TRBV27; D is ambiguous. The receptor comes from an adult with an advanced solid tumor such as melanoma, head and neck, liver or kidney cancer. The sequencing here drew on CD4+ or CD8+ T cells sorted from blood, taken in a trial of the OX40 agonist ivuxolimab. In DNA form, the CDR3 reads TGTGCCAGCAGTTTAACGGTCACATCCTACACTGAAGCTTTCTTT. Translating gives CASSLTVTSYTEAFF.